Each of the 28 T cell receptor beta chains below was sequenced from the same sample in a study of technical replicates of blood from four donors. Clones were sequenced by immunoSEQ multiplex PCR, and TCRdb holds only the in-frame ones, with some missing. This sample yields around 79,000 clones, of which 75% to 95% are seen a single time; under 0.5% belongs to the top ten. Source material: T cells isolated from PBMCs. These receptors all come from a human donor in good health. Some clones in this sample may be carry-over from other donors' samples.

The rearrangement links TRBV25-1 to TRBJ1-1; D is perhaps TRBD1 (5 bases). V shed 6 bases and J shed 1 base, with 9 bases lying between them. This CDR3 is 13 amino acids long. Germline V gives CDR1 MGHDK, CDR2 SYGVNS. The CDR3 DNA is TGTGCCAGCAGCCAGGGTTCGAACACTGAAGCTTTCTTT. Amino acids: CASSQGSNTEAFF. Full variable domain (rest looked up from reference TRBV25-1 and TRBJ1-1): EADIYQTPRYLVIGTGKKITLECSQTMGHDKMYWYQQDPGMELHLIHYSYGVNSTEKGDLSSESTVSRIRTEHFPLTLESARPSHTSQYLCASSQGSNTEAFFGQGTRLTVV.

The chain links TRBV28 to TRBJ2-1, with 7 positions matching TRBD1. V dropped 6 bases and J dropped 5; count of bases not matched to a gene: 10. The CDR3 contains 15 residues. Looked up from germline, CDR1 is MDHEN and CDR2 is SYDVKM. CDR3 DNA sequence: TGTGCCAGCAGCCGAGACAGGGAAAGGGACAATGAGCAGTTCTTC. It codes for CASSRDRERDNEQFF.

Points on this clone: Other DNA sequences from this sample encode an identical CDR3 as well. The chain joins TRBV1 to TRBJ1-4. TRBV1 is a listed pseudogene. The CDR3 is 13 amino acids. The CDR3 here is CTSSQGGDEKLFF. The CDR3 DNA is TGCACCAGCAGCCAAGGGGGGGATGAAAAACTGTTTTTT.

The chain couples TRBV5-1 to TRBJ2-1; 10 nucleotides agree with TRBD2. Germline lookup yields CDR1 SGHRS and CDR2 YFSETQ. Trimming at V came to 4 bases and at J to 4 bases, leaving 17 bases not matched to a gene. The CDR3 has 19 residues. The CDR3 nucleotides read TGCGCCAGCAGCCTAGGACTAGCGGACACAAAACGATATTACAATGAGCAGTTCTTC. Its translation: CASSLGLADTKRYYNEQFF.

V gene TRBV7-9 combines with J gene TRBJ2-7; the match to TRBD1 covers 7 bases. The V gene's germline CDR1 is SEHNR and CDR2 FQNEAQ (reference sequence). CDR3 length: 15 residues. V trimming: 10 bases; J trimming: 0 bases; junction bases outside the gene matches: 12. As DNA, the CDR3 is TGTGCCACAAAGGGACAGTCCTATCCCTCCTACGAGCAGTACTTC. Amino acid sequence: CATKGQSYPSYEQYF. Together with reference TRBV7-9 and TRBJ2-7, the CDR3 gives the full variable domain: DTGVSQNPRHKITKRGQNVTFRCDPISEHNRLYWYRQTLGQGPEFLTYFQNEAQLEKSRLLSDRFSAERPKGSFSTLEIQRTEQGDSAMYLCATKGQSYPSYEQYFGPGTRLTVT.

This rearrangement joins TRBV11-3 to TRBJ2-2; D might be TRBD2 (6 bases). V lost 4 bases to trimming and J lost 0 bases, with 12 bases between them. Per germline, CDR1 SGHNT and CDR2 YENEEA. CDR3 length: 16 residues. The CDR3 here is CASSYLGLSNTGELFF. CDR3 bases: TGTGCCAGCAGCTACTTGGGACTCTCGAACACCGGGGAGCTGTTTTTT.

V and J are TRBV7-9 and TRBJ2-7; D might be TRBD2 (5 bases). Germline CDR1 is SEHNR and CDR2 is FQNEAQ (reference sequence). The CDR3 is made up of 12 amino acids. Trimming removed 5 bases from V and 11 bases from J, with 16 bases in between. This CDR3 reads CASSRGVLGEYF. Here the CDR3 DNA reads TGTGCCAGCAGCCGAGGAGTCCTCGGGGAGTACTTC.

The chain uses TRBV5-4 and TRBJ2-7; no reliable D call. This CDR3 is built from 13 residues. V was pared by 2 bases and J by 4 bases, with 10 bases between. Germline values: CDR1 SGHNT, CDR2 YYREEE (reference sequence). The CDR3 nucleotides read TGTGCCAGCAGCTTTGGTCCAGATTACGAGCAGTACTTC. It is translated as CASSFGPDYEQYF.

This rearrangement joins TRBV19 to TRBJ2-7; D is possibly TRBD1 (6 bases). Germline V lookup: CDR1 LNHDA, CDR2 SQIVND (reference sequence). This CDR3 region has 14 residues. The germline V and J ends were trimmed by 3 bases and 4 bases, with 13 bases remaining between them. The chain's CDR3 is CASSIRGQGYEQYF. CDR3 nucleotide sequence: TGTGCCAGTAGTATCAGGGGCCAAGGTTACGAGCAGTACTTC.

V usage is TRBV4-2 and J usage is TRBJ2-1; D ambiguous. V shed 0 bases and J shed 2 bases, with 11 bases lying between them. This CDR3 spans 16 amino acids. Germline lookup yields CDR1 LGHNA and CDR2 YNFKEQ. CDR3 in DNA: TGTGCCAGCAGCCAAGAGTCGGGTAACACCTACAATGAGCAGTTCTTC. Translating it yields CASSQESGNTYNEQFF.

The chain joins TRBV19 to TRBJ1-5; 9 bases line up with TRBD1. Losses at the gene ends were 9 bases for V and 5 bases for J; bases not matched to a gene: 5. CDR3 size: 13 residues. From germline, CDR1 is LNHDA and CDR2 SQIVND (reference sequence). The CDR3 DNA reads TGTGCCAGCGAGGGACAGGGATATCAGCCCCAGCATTTT. It codes for CASEGQGYQPQHF.

This clone has just a few counts. This sequence joins TRBV19 and TRBJ2-7; 7 bases are a match to TRBD1. The germline V gene encodes CDR1 LNHDA and CDR2 SQIVND (reference sequence). The CDR3 covers 13 residues. Losses at the gene ends were 4 bases for V and 3 bases for J; bases not matched to a gene: 3. The CDR3 nucleotides are TGTGCCAGTAGTAAGGGACAGTACTACGAGCAGTACTTC. Protein product: CASSKGQYYEQYF.

In DNA, the CDR3 is TGCGCCAGCAGCTTGGCCAGGGGGAGGGAGACCCAGTACTTC. It specifies CASSLARGRETQYF. The chain carries TRBV5-1 and TRBJ2-5; maybe TRBD1 (7 bases). The CDR3 loop spans 14 amino acids. The germline V gene has CDR1 SGHRS and CDR2 YFSETQ. The ends were cut back, 0 bases at V and 5 bases at J, with 11 bases in the middle.

This clone was counted a single time. V is TRBV12-1 and J is TRBJ2-5; TRBD2, the D gene given by the table, was not confirmed from the DNA. TRBV12-1 is given as a pseudogene. CDR3 length: 16 residues. CDR3 protein: CASSSTSADLQETQYF. DNA for the CDR3: TGTGCCAGCAGCTCGACTAGCGCAGACCTCCAAGAGACCCAGTACTTC.

V and J are TRBV5-1 and TRBJ2-3, with a weak D call TRBD2 (5 bases). Trimming took off 4 bases at V and 5 bases at J, with 20 bases between the two ends. The CDR3 loop spans 16 amino acids. Germline V gene lookup returns CDR1 SGHRS and CDR2 YFSETQ. Here the CDR3 DNA reads TGCGCCAGCAGCCCTCCCAGGACCGTACGGGGAGATACGCAGTATTTT. Amino acid sequence: CASSPPRTVRGDTQYF.

The chain joins TRBV27 to TRBJ2-1; 7 positions match TRBD1. V gave up 2 bases and J gave up 5 bases; unmatched junction bases: 3. There are 14 residues in the CDR3. The germline V gene encodes CDR1 MNHEY and CDR2 SMNVEV (reference sequence). The CDR3 DNA reads as TGTGCCAGCAGTTTAGCGACAGGGAACAATGAGCAGTTCTTC. Protein product: CASSLATGNNEQFF.

The chain carries TRBV7-3 and TRBJ2-3, with D uncertain. This CDR3 spans 15 amino acids. V was trimmed by 5 bases and J by 0 bases, leaving 12 bases between them. Per germline, CDR1 SGHTA and CDR2 FQGTGA. Here the CDR3 reads CASSLLGASTDTQYF. The DNA for the CDR3 is TGTGCCAGCAGCCTGCTAGGCGCCAGCACAGATACGCAGTATTTT.

This chain joins TRBV5-4 and TRBJ1-1; 9 bases align to TRBD1. CDR1 is SGHNT, CDR2 YYREEE, per germline (reference sequence). The ends lost 0 bases at V and 3 bases at J; junction bases unmatched: 9. The CDR3 contains 17 residues. The CDR3 is CASSLGGSGQGYTEAFF. Here the CDR3 DNA reads TGTGCCAGCAGCTTGGGGGGGTCGGGACAGGGTTACACTGAAGCTTTCTTT.

This sequence joins TRBV19 and TRBJ2-1, with TRBD2 as a possible D gene (5 bases). Trimming cost V 5 bases and J 7 bases, with 18 bases left between them. Germline-derived CDR1 and CDR2 are LNHDA and SQIVND (reference sequence). CDR3 length equals 15 residues. CDR3 sequence reads: CASSPSEGLKNEQFF. The CDR3 nucleotides are TGTGCCAGTAGTCCAAGTGAGGGTCTTAAAAATGAGCAGTTCTTC.

The chain recombines TRBV7-2 with TRBJ2-7; 10 bases match TRBD1. Germline V gene lookup returns CDR1 SGHTA and CDR2 FQGNSA. The CDR3 is made up of 15 amino acids. V lost 5 bases to trimming and J lost 3 bases; unmatched junction nucleotides: 7. The CDR3 is CASSPSGQGFYEQYF. The CDR3 DNA follows: TGTGCCAGCAGCCCATCGGGACAGGGGTTCTACGAGCAGTACTTC.

The V and J genes are TRBV19 and TRBJ2-3, with 8 positions matching TRBD1. J was trimmed by 4 bases and V by 7 bases; bases with no gene match: 4. CDR3 length: 13 amino acids. Germline loops: CDR1 LNHDA, CDR2 SQIVND (reference sequence). The DNA for the CDR3 is TGTGCCAGTACCAGGACAGGGTCAGATACGCAGTATTTT. Its translation: CASTRTGSDTQYF.

With respect to this clone: Relative to the germline gene, one junction end is altered; a read error may explain this. The chain links TRBV6-5 to TRBJ2-7; 8 bases match TRBD2. This CDR3 region has 14 residues. In germline, CDR1 is MNHEY, CDR2 SVGAGI. In nucleotides, the CDR3 is TGTGCCAGCAGTCCCACTAGCGGCCTTAACGAGGAGTACTTC. This encodes CASSPTSGLNEEYF.

This chain links TRBV28 with TRBJ1-5; D not certain. This CDR3 has 13 amino acids. CDR1 and CDR2 (germline): MDHEN, SYDVKM. V lost 2 bases to trimming and J lost 6 bases, with 8 bases between them. The DNA of the CDR3 is TGTGCCAGCAGTTTACCTCCTAGTCAGCCCCAGCATTTT. It yields the protein CASSLPPSQPQHF.

The chain carries TRBV9 and TRBJ2-3; TRBD2 agrees at 14 bases. The germline gives CDR1 SGDLS, CDR2 YYNGEE. The CDR3 is 18 residues long. The J segment lost 3 bases and the V segment lost 4 bases, leaving 10 bases of the junction unmatched. CDR3 residues: CASSKGLAGGVATDTQYF. The CDR3 DNA follows: TGTGCCAGCAGCAAAGGACTAGCGGGAGGTGTTGCAACAGATACGCAGTATTTT. Using reference TRBV9 and TRBJ2-3 for the parts outside the CDR3, the full variable domain is DSGVTQTPKHLITATGQRVTLRCSPRSGDLSVYWYQQSLDQGLQFLIQYYNGEERAKGNILERFSAQQFPDLHSELNLSSLELGDSALYFCASSKGLAGGVATDTQYFGPGTRLTVL.

This sequence joins TRBV10-3 and TRBJ2-1; the D gene is possibly TRBD1 (6 bases). The CDR3 runs to 15 residues. The germline V gene has CDR1 ENHRY and CDR2 SYGVKD. Trimming shortened V by 2 bases and J by 9 bases, and 17 bases separated the two germline ends. The CDR3 DNA is TGTGCCATCAGTGAGAAGAACAGGGCAGTATCTGAGCAGTTCTTC. It encodes CAISEKNRAVSEQFF.

The V call is TRBV6-5, the J call TRBJ2-7; no definite D call. V lost 1 base, J lost 3 bases, and 13 bases lay in between. CDR3 length: 15 residues. Germline CDR1 MNHEY, CDR2 SVGAGI. The CDR3 DNA follows: TGTGCCAGCAGTTACTTGGAAGGCCACTACTACGAGCAGTACTTC. It specifies CASSYLEGHYYEQYF.

The chain joins TRBV7-8 to TRBJ1-2; D unclear. The CDR3 is made up of 14 amino acids. In germline, CDR1 is SGHVS, CDR2 FQNEAQ. V was pared by 5 bases and J by 6 bases, with 16 bases between. The CDR3 reads CASSEYSDSNGYTF. The CDR3 DNA reads as TGTGCCAGCAGCGAATACAGTGATTCGAATGGCTACACCTTC.

The chain has TRBV19 and TRBJ2-6, with D perhaps TRBD1 (5 bases). Germline V CDR1 and CDR2: LNHDA, SQIVND (reference sequence). The CDR3 has 17 amino acids. Trimming pared 3 bases from V and 0 bases from J, leaving 12 bases between. The CDR3 is CASSMTVDTSGANVLTF. CDR3 nucleotides: TGTGCCAGTAGTATGACAGTGGATACCTCTGGGGCCAACGTCCTGACTTTC. The variable domain in full, with the rest retrieved from reference TRBV19 and TRBJ2-6, is DGGITQSPKYLFRKEGQNVTLSCEQNLNHDAMYWYRQDPGQGLRLIYYSQIVNDFQKGDIAEGYSVSREKKESFPLTVTSAQKNPTAFYLCASSMTVDTSGANVLTFGAGSRLTVL.